This T cell receptor beta chain comes out of a study of blood T cell repertoires in COVID-19. V shed 3 bases and J 7 bases; nucleotides not matched to a gene: 4. The CDR3 extends over 13 amino acids. The V gene's germline CDR1 is MNHEY and CDR2 SVGEGT. Method: immunoSEQ multiplex PCR; TCRdb's copy keeps in-frame clones and lacks some. This sample has about 230,000 clones, with about 83% found just once. The TCR comes from a woman aged 50 to 60 with acute or convalescent COVID-19. The chain has TRBV6-2 or TRBV6-3 and TRBJ1-2; TRBD1 agrees at 8 bases. The sequenced sample was peripheral blood. The DNA for the CDR3 is TGTGCCAGCAGTTATGTTGGGACAGGTGGCTACACCTTC. Its translation: CASSYVGTGGYTF.